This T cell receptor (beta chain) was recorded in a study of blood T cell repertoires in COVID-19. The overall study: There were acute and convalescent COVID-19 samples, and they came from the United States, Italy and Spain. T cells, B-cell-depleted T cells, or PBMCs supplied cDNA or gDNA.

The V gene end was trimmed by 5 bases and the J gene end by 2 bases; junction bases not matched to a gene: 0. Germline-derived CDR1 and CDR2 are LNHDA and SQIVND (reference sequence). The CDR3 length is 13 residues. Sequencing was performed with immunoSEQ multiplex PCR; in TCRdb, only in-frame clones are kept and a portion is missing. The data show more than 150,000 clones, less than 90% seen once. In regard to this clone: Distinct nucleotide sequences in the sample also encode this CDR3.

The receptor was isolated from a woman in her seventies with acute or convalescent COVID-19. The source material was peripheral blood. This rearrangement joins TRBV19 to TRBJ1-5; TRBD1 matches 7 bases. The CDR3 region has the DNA TGTGCCAGTAGTGGGACAGGCAATCAGCCCCAGCATTTT. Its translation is CASSGTGNQPQHF.